These 22 T cell receptor beta chains originate from one sample sequenced in a study of Ad26.COV2.S vaccination and SARS-CoV-2 variants. The protocol was immunoSEQ multiplex PCR, while the TCRdb copy is restricted to in-frame clones and leaves out a portion. The data show 200,000 to 300,000 clones, with around 87% seen just once and around 10% held by the top ten. The treatment denotes: roughly 20 received Ad26.COV2.S at low or high dose, single or two shots; several received placebo; per-sample allocation not given. Collection of samples fell on day 63 after the first vaccine or placebo injection. The source material was peripheral blood, sampled in a trial of Ad26.COV2.S vaccine versus placebo. These receptors all stem from a person aged 18 to 65 who received the Ad26.COV2.S COVID-19 vaccine or a placebo.

This sequence joins TRBV30 and TRBJ1-4, with D unclear. The CDR3 totals 12 residues. Germline CDR1 reads GTSNPN; CDR2 reads SVGIG (reference sequence). The ends were cut back, 2 bases at V and 2 bases at J, with 3 bases in the middle. CDR3 coding DNA: TGTGCCTGGAGTCGCACTAATGAAAAACTGTTTTTT. This translates into CAWSRTNEKLFF.

The chain employs TRBV12-3 or TRBV12-4 and TRBJ1-4; D not certain. V was clipped by 5 bases and J by 8 bases, with 9 bases between them. CDR3 length: 12 amino acids. The CDR3 DNA sequence: TGTGCCAGCAGTCAGAATTGGGAAAAACTGTTTTTT. Protein: CASSQNWEKLFF.

The chain couples TRBV19 to TRBJ2-3; D uncertain. In germline, CDR1 is LNHDA, CDR2 SQIVND (reference sequence). Trimming left V 10 bases short and J 2 bases short, with 13 bases between. This CDR3 is 13 amino acids long. The CDR3: CATAPRTTDTQYF. In DNA form, the CDR3 reads TGTGCCACCGCCCCCAGAACCACAGATACGCAGTATTTT.

The chain recombines TRBV10-3 with TRBJ1-1, with 10 bases matching TRBD1. Trimming removed 6 bases from V and 5 bases from J; junction bases left unmatched: 9. Germline loops: CDR1 ENHRY, CDR2 SYGVKD. The CDR3 length is 15 residues. CDR3 coding DNA: TGTGCCATCAGCGGGGACAGGGGAGATTATACTGAAGCTTTCTTT. Residues: CAISGDRGDYTEAFF.

The V call is TRBV4-3, the J call TRBJ2-1; possible D gene TRBD2, 7 bases. Trimming removed 4 bases from V and 3 bases from J, with 16 bases in between. CDR1 and CDR2 (germline): LGHNA, YSLEER. The CDR3 has 16 residues. The CDR3 reads CASSPEGGGRYNEQFF. CDR3 nucleotides: TGCGCCAGCAGCCCAGAGGGCGGGGGCCGCTACAATGAGCAGTTCTTC.

This chain links TRBV5-1 with TRBJ1-1; 7 nucleotides agree with TRBD1. Germline V gene sequence: CDR1 SGHRS, CDR2 YFSETQ. J was trimmed by 3 bases and V by 4 bases; bases with no gene match: 9. The CDR3 is 15 amino acids. The CDR3 protein is CASSRIRGMHTEAFF. CDR3 DNA: TGCGCCAGCAGCAGGATCAGGGGGATGCACACTGAAGCTTTCTTT.

The chain couples TRBV18 to TRBJ2-7; 8 bases map to TRBD2. V shed 0 bases, J shed 2 bases, and the junction held 6 bases outside the gene matches. Germline lookup yields CDR1 KGHSH and CDR2 LQKENI. The CDR3 runs 16 residues. In nucleotides, the CDR3 is TGTGCCAGCTCACCACCTATGGCGGGAGGCACCTACGAGCAGTACTTC. This encodes CASSPPMAGGTYEQYF. The complete variable domain, with remaining parts taken from reference TRBV18 and TRBJ2-7, reads NAGVMQNPRHLVRRRGQEARLRCSPMKGHSHVYWYRQLPEEGLKFMVYLQKENIIDESGMPKERFSAEFPKEGPSILRIQQVVRGDSAAYFCASSPPMAGGTYEQYFGPGTRLTVT.

The chain carries TRBV5-4 and TRBJ1-4; possibly TRBD1 for D (6 bases). V was cut by 3 bases and J by 6 bases, with 12 bases left in between. CDR1 is SGHNT and CDR2 is YYREEE in the germline V gene (reference sequence). CDR3 length: 14 residues. The CDR3 region is CASSSGQNHEKLFF. In DNA form, the CDR3 reads TGTGCCAGCAGCTCCGGACAGAATCATGAAAAACTGTTTTTT.

The chain couples TRBV6-2 or TRBV6-3 to TRBJ1-5, with 7 positions matching TRBD1. The CDR3 is 15 amino acids. V was pared by 5 bases and J by 3 bases, with 7 bases of the junction left unmatched. CDR1 and CDR2 (germline): MNHEY, SVGEGT. The CDR3 sequence is CASSDRQGDNQPQHF. The CDR3 bases are TGTGCCAGCAGTGACCGCCAGGGGGACAATCAGCCCCAGCATTTT.

The chain is built from TRBV2 and TRBJ1-5; D remains unclear. V was cut by 6 bases and J by 3 bases, with 12 bases left in between. The CDR3 contains 14 residues. The V gene's germline CDR1 is SNHLY and CDR2 FYNNEI. The CDR3 spells CASRGSTVNQPQHF. Written as DNA, the CDR3 is TGTGCCAGCAGAGGATCGACGGTCAATCAGCCCCAGCATTTT.

The V gene is TRBV19, the J gene TRBJ2-7; 9 bases are shared with TRBD2. CDR3 length: 16 amino acids. V lost 4 bases to trimming and J lost 4 bases; unmatched junction nucleotides: 11. Germline V gene data show CDR1 as LNHDA and CDR2 as SQIVND (reference sequence). The CDR3 DNA follows: TGTGCCAGTAGTAAAAGCGGGAGGAGGACGCGGTACGAGCAGTACTTC. Translated, it gives CASSKSGRRTRYEQYF.

In nucleotides, the CDR3 is TGTGCCAGCAGTCACCCGGGGACAGGGGGCTATATGGATGAGCAGTTCTTC. It yields the protein CASSHPGTGGYMDEQFF. The rearrangement uses TRBV6-6 and TRBJ2-1, with 12 bases lining up with TRBD1. Germline V gene sequence: CDR1 MNHNY, CDR2 SVGAGI (reference sequence). J was trimmed by 8 bases and V by 5 bases; bases with no gene match: 13. The CDR3 extends over 17 amino acids.

The rearrangement joins TRBV10-3 to TRBJ2-2; maybe TRBD1 (5 bases). Trimming removed 4 bases from V and 0 bases from J, with 9 bases in between. The CDR3 totals 15 residues. CDR1 is ENHRY, CDR2 SYGVKD, per germline. Written as DNA, the CDR3 is TGTGCCATCAGTGTAAGGGGCTCGAACACCGGGGAGCTGTTTTTT. Amino acid sequence: CAISVRGSNTGELFF.

The chain uses TRBV6-2 or TRBV6-3 and TRBJ2-3; 7 bases are a match to TRBD2. The length of the CDR3 is 15 residues. Unmatched junction bases numbered 5, after V lost 2 bases and J lost 3 bases. In germline, CDR1 is MNHEY, CDR2 SVGEGT. CDR3: CASSYLAGVTDTQYF. The CDR3 region has the DNA TGTGCCAGCAGTTACCTTGCGGGAGTGACAGATACGCAGTATTTT.

The rearrangement joins TRBV25-1 to TRBJ1-5, with D perhaps matching TRBD1 (5 bases). Trimming shortened V by 3 bases and J by 4 bases, and 13 bases separated the two germline ends. Looked up from germline, CDR1 is MGHDK and CDR2 is SYGVNS. The CDR3 sequence is 15 residues long. Here the CDR3 DNA reads TGTGCCAGCAGTGAGAGTTTTGGGGCGAATCAGCCCCAGCATTTT. Translating it yields CASSESFGANQPQHF.

The chain is built from TRBV13 and TRBJ1-1, with 7 bases identical to TRBD1. The CDR3 consists of 13 residues. CDR1 is PRHDT, CDR2 FYEKMQ, per germline (reference sequence). V trimming: 5 bases; J trimming: 7 bases; junction bases outside the gene matches: 7. The CDR3 coding sequence is TGTGCCAGCAGCATCGGGACAGAGGATGAAGCTTTCTTT. It translates to CASSIGTEDEAFF.

In its sample, this clone was seen once. Here the CDR3 DNA reads TGTGCCAGCGGTACAGCTTCGGAAAAACTGTTTTTT. Encoded protein: CASGTASEKLFF. The rearrangement uses TRBV6-5 and TRBJ1-4; D not certain. The ends were cut back, 8 bases at V and 8 bases at J, with 12 bases in the middle. The germline V gene encodes CDR1 MNHEY and CDR2 SVGAGI. The length of the CDR3 is 12 residues.

CDR3 nucleotides: TGTGCCAGCAGTGAAGCGCACGAGGGGCTAGGGAATTCACCCCTCCACTTT. Translating gives CASSEAHEGLGNSPLHF. The gene calls are TRBV6-1 and TRBJ1-6; D possibly corresponds to TRBD1 (5 bases). The length of the CDR3 is 17 residues. Germline V CDR1 and CDR2: MNHNS, SASEGT. V was clipped by 0 bases and J by 7 bases, with 16 bases between them.

This rearrangement joins TRBV19 to TRBJ2-1; TRBD2 matches 12 bases. CDR1 LNHDA and CDR2 SQIVND come from the germline V gene (reference sequence). This CDR3 spans 19 amino acids. V lost 2 bases and J lost 9; bases outside the gene matches: 17. The CDR3 reads CASSIPRFRASGREGEQFF. The DNA of the CDR3 is TGTGCCAGTAGTATACCCAGGTTTCGGGCTAGCGGGAGGGAGGGTGAGCAGTTCTTC.

The chain combines TRBV7-6 with TRBJ2-7; D may match TRBD1 or TRBD2 (5 bases each). The germline V gene encodes CDR1 SGHVS and CDR2 FNYEAQ. Trimming left V 8 bases short and J 0 bases short, with 14 bases between. The CDR3 spans 14 residues. The CDR3 here is CASGKGRNSYEQYF. CDR3 bases: TGTGCCAGCGGAAAGGGACGGAACTCCTACGAGCAGTACTTC.

This clone was seen only once. Here the CDR3 DNA reads TGTGCCAGCGAAAGCAGGGGGCGATGGGAGACCCAGTACTTC. This encodes CASESRGRWETQYF. J is TRBJ2-5 and V is TRBV2; 8 nucleotides agree with TRBD1. Germline CDR1 SNHLY, CDR2 FYNNEI. CDR3 length equals 14 residues. With 8 bases clipped from V and 5 bases from J, the junction kept 10 bases outside the gene matches.

The CDR3 region has the DNA TGTGCCATCAGTGATGGGAGGCAGGCGAACACTGAAGCTTTCTTT. Translated, it gives CAISDGRQANTEAFF. The chain employs TRBV10-3 and TRBJ1-1; D not certain. CDR1 is ENHRY, CDR2 SYGVKD, per germline. The CDR3 has 15 residues. V dropped 3 bases and J dropped 1 base, with 12 bases sitting between them.